Following are 28 T cell receptor beta chains from one sample sequenced in a study of T cells in women clearing cervical HPV infection. Libraries were prepared by immunoSEQ multiplex PCR; TCRdb keeps only in-frame clonotypes and omits some of them. This repertoire includes 30,000 to 35,000 clones. Sequencing used blood buffy coat. These receptors originate from a woman aged 18 to 75 with a cervical HPV16 infection that either progressed to CIN3+ or cleared (not recorded which).

The CDR3 here is CASSRRDRSYNEQFF. The sequenced part of the CDR3 DNA is TGCGCCAGCAGCCGCCGGGACAGGTCCTACAATGAG. V gene TRBV5-1 combines with J gene TRBJ2-1; TRBD1 matches at 8 bases. The read halts 3 residues ahead of the CDR3 end, with the missing end drawn from the germline J gene. The CDR3 spans 15 residues. The germline V gene has CDR1 SGHRS and CDR2 YFSETQ. V lost 4 bases to trimming and J lost 1 base; unmatched junction nucleotides: 4. Looking up the rest from reference TRBV5-1 and TRBJ2-1 gives the full variable domain: KAGVTQTPRYLIKTRGQQVTLSCSPISGHRSVSWYQQTPGQGLQFLFEYFSETQRNKGNFPGRFSGRQFSNSRSEMNVSTLELGDSALYLCASSRRDRSYNEQFFGPGTRLTVL.

As for this clone: The CDR3 extends 3 residues past the end of the read, so its final part is completed from the germline J gene. V and J are TRBV7-9 and TRBJ2-2; a weak D match, TRBD1 (5 bases). Germline CDR1 reads SEHNR; CDR2 reads FQNEAQ (reference sequence). The CDR3 loop spans 15 amino acids. V shed 1 base and J shed 1 base, with 7 bases lying between them. CDR3 DNA, as far as it was read: TGTGCCAGCAGCTTAGGGGGCTTGAACACCGGGGAG. Its protein is CASSLGGLNTGE. The whole CDR3 protein is CASSLGGLNTGELFF.

As regards this clone: From the germline J gene comes the end of the CDR3, since the read stops 3 residues before it. This sequence joins TRBV20-1 and TRBJ1-2, with D perhaps matching TRBD1 (6 bases). The CDR3 totals 13 residues. Germline V lookup: CDR1 DFQATT, CDR2 SNEGSKA (reference sequence). The germline V and J ends were trimmed by 6 bases and 3 bases, with 14 bases remaining between them. Partial CDR3 DNA: TGCAGTGCCAAACACGGGACATACTATGGC. This sequence encodes CSAKHGTYYG. The full CDR3 sequence reads CSAKHGTYYGYTF.

A note on this clone: The CDR3 end is not reached by the read, which stops 3 residues before it; the germline J gene fills it in. The genes are TRBV19 and TRBJ2-1; TRBD2 matches at 10 bases. With 7 bases clipped from V and 7 bases from J, the junction kept 4 bases outside the gene matches. CDR1 and CDR2 from the germline V gene are LNHDA and SQIVND (reference sequence). The CDR3 consists of 13 residues. Partial CDR3 DNA: TGTGCCAGTAACGTACTAGCGGGGAATGAG. Translating gives CASNVLAGNE. The whole CDR3 is CASNVLAGNEQFF.

As for this clone: The sequenced fragment ends 3 residues before the CDR3 boundary, so the rest is inferred from the germline J gene. The V call is TRBV20-1, the J call TRBJ2-1; D is uncertain. V was trimmed by 7 bases and J by 9 bases, leaving 13 bases between them. Germline-derived CDR1 and CDR2 are DFQATT and SNEGSKA (reference sequence). The CDR3 runs to 11 residues. The CDR3 spells CSGSGPGEQFF. CDR3 DNA (partial): TGCAGTGGGTCGGGTCCGGGTGAG.

Of note for this clone: The CDR3 end is not reached by the read, which stops 3 residues before it; the germline J gene fills it in. The genes are TRBV5-1 and TRBJ2-6; unclear D gene. In germline, CDR1 is SGHRS, CDR2 YFSETQ. The V end was cut by 2 bases, the J end by 0 bases, with 9 bases between. There are 16 residues in the CDR3. CDR3 DNA, as far as it was read: TGCGCCAGCAGCTTCGGTACAGCCTCTGGGGCCAACGTC. This encodes CASSFGTASGANV. The entire CDR3 protein reads CASSFGTASGANVLTF.

Turning to this clone: The read finishes 3 residues shy of the CDR3 end, and the germline J gene is used to complete it. The chain carries TRBV5-1 and TRBJ2-1, with D possibly being TRBD1 (6 bases). Trimming took off 1 base at V and 1 base at J, with 12 bases between the two ends. Germline loops: CDR1 SGHRS, CDR2 YFSETQ. The CDR3 runs 16 residues. This CDR3 reads CASSLPEGVSYNEQFF. The CDR3 bases that were read are TGCGCCAGCAGCTTGCCTGAGGGGGTATCCTACAATGAG.

Turning to this clone: The read finishes 3 residues shy of the CDR3 end, and the germline J gene is used to complete it. V and J are TRBV2 and TRBJ2-2; 12 positions agree with TRBD2. Germline CDR1 and CDR2: SNHLY and FYNNEI. The CDR3 consists of 14 residues. Trimming took 8 bases from V and 6 from J; bases not matched to a gene: 4. CDR3 DNA (partial): TGTGCCAGCGGACTAGCGGGGAGGCCCGGGGAG. It yields the protein CASGLAGRPGE. The full-length CDR3 reads as CASGLAGRPGELFF. Based on the CDR3 plus reference TRBV2 and TRBJ2-2, the full variable domain is EPEVTQTPSHQVTQMGQEVILRCVPISNHLYFYWYRQILGQKVEFLVSFYNNEISEKSEIFDDQFSVERPDGSNFTLKIRSTKLEDSAMYFCASGLAGRPGELFFGEGSRLTVL.

Concerning this clone itself: The CDR3 is cut off 3 residues early in the read; its end comes from the germline J gene. The V call is TRBV18, the J call TRBJ1-5, with a weak D call TRBD1 (5 bases). Trimming shortened V by 2 bases and J by 3 bases, and 14 bases separated the two germline ends. Germline V CDR1 and CDR2: KGHSH, LQKENI. The CDR3 extends over 16 amino acids. The CDR3: CASSPVEGINNQPQHF. The CDR3 DNA, read in part, is TGTGCCAGCTCACCAGTGGAGGGGATTAACAATCAGCCC.

Worth noting for this clone: The read falls 3 residues short of the CDR3 end, and the missing part is taken from the germline J gene. The V gene is TRBV20-1, the J gene TRBJ2-1; 10 bases align to TRBD2. The CDR3 runs 15 residues. CDR1 is DFQATT, CDR2 SNEGSKA, per germline (reference sequence). The ends lost 3 bases at V and 4 bases at J; junction bases unmatched: 6. CDR3: CSASAPGLAYNEQFF. Incomplete CDR3 DNA: TGCAGTGCTAGCGCACCGGGACTAGCGTACAATGAG.

In the case of this clone: The read comes to an end 3 residues before the CDR3 does, leaving the germline J gene to fill in the end. The rearrangement joins TRBV7-9 to TRBJ1-2, with TRBD1 as a possible D gene (5 bases). CDR1 is SEHNR and CDR2 is FQNEAQ in the germline V gene (reference sequence). The CDR3 extends over 11 amino acids. The CDR3 sequence: CASDSGYDYTF. The CDR3 bases that were read are TGTGCCAGCGATTCAGGGTACGAC.

A note on this clone: With the read ending 3 residues before the CDR3 end, the germline J gene is used to fill in that end. The chain is built from TRBV6-1 and TRBJ2-3; D remains unclear. CDR3 size: 15 residues. Germline CDR1 reads MNHNS; CDR2 reads SASEGT. Partial CDR3 DNA: TGTGCCAGCAGTGAAGCAGGCAGGTTTCACCAGCCG. This encodes CASSEAGRFHQP. The CDR3 reads in full as CASSEAGRFHQPQYF.

A remark on this clone: The read gets to within 3 residues of the CDR3 end, and the germline J gene fills in the rest. This sequence joins TRBV5-1 and TRBJ1-1, with D perhaps matching TRBD1 (6 bases). This CDR3 comprises 15 residues. V shed 3 bases and J shed 0 bases, with 12 bases lying between them. Germline CDR1 is SGHRS and CDR2 is YFSETQ. This CDR3 is CASSSGVLMNTEAFF. The sequenced part of the CDR3 DNA is TGCGCCAGCAGCTCAGGGGTTTTGATGAACACTGAA.

About this clone: The read halts 3 residues ahead of the CDR3 end, with the missing end drawn from the germline J gene. This chain links TRBV11-3 with TRBJ1-1, with D possibly matching TRBD1 (5 bases). Germline loops: CDR1 SGHNT, CDR2 YENEEA. CDR3 length: 15 residues. Trimming cost V 4 bases and J 1 base, with 13 bases left between them. The sequenced part of the CDR3 DNA is TGTGCCAGCAGCTCTCAGGCAGGGAGGAACACTGAA. Protein product: CASSSQAGRNTE. The complete CDR3 protein is CASSSQAGRNTEAFF.

As regards this clone: The read terminates 3 residues before the CDR3 end, so the remaining end is supplied by the germline J gene. The chain couples TRBV20-1 to TRBJ1-1, with TRBD1 matching 8 bases. V dropped 5 bases and J dropped 5; count of bases not matched to a gene: 10. Germline CDR1 is DFQATT and CDR2 is SNEGSKA (reference sequence). The CDR3 length is 14 residues. CDR3 DNA, as far as it was read: TGCAGTGCTGGAACATGGACAGGGAGGACTGAA. Translation gives CSAGTWTGRTE. The whole CDR3 protein reads CSAGTWTGRTEAFF.

On this clone: The read is 3 residues too short to cover the CDR3 end, so that end is filled in from the germline J gene. The chain has TRBV20-1 and TRBJ1-2; D not resolved. In germline, CDR1 is DFQATT, CDR2 SNEGSKA (reference sequence). The CDR3 runs to 15 residues. The sequenced part of the CDR3 DNA is TGCAGTGCTAGAGATCTGGCGGGAGGAGTCTACGAC. Protein product: CSARDLAGGVYD. The whole CDR3 region reads CSARDLAGGVYDYTF.

The DNA read from the CDR3 is TGTGCCAGCTCACCACCCGGACTAGCGGGAGGTTTAGAGACC. It codes for CASSPPGLAGGLET. The CDR3, in full, reads CASSPPGLAGGLETAFF. The gene calls are TRBV18 and TRBJ1-1; no reliable D call. The read ends 3 residues early relative to the CDR3; the germline J gene fills the gap. This CDR3 comprises 17 residues. From germline, CDR1 is KGHSH and CDR2 LQKENI.

About this clone itself: The CDR3 end falls 3 residues outside the read, so it is completed with the germline J gene. This chain links TRBV20-1 with TRBJ2-1, with 9 bases matching TRBD2. Trimming took 1 base from V and 5 from J; bases not matched to a gene: 9. Per the germline V gene, CDR1 is DFQATT and CDR2 is SNEGSKA (reference sequence). The CDR3 runs to 16 residues. The CDR3: CSARVAGGLGHNEQFF. CDR3 bases read: TGCAGTGCTAGAGTGGCGGGGGGGCTGGGACACAATGAG.

Concerning this clone itself: The read comes to an end 3 residues before the CDR3 does, leaving the germline J gene to fill in the end. The genes are TRBV20-1 and TRBJ2-2, with TRBD2 matching over 10 bases. The length of the CDR3 is 15 residues. V lost 0 bases and J lost 4; bases outside the gene matches: 2. Germline values: CDR1 DFQATT, CDR2 SNEGSKA (reference sequence). CDR3 sequence: CSARDTSGATGELFF. The covered CDR3 bases are TGCAGTGCTAGAGATACTAGCGGGGCCACCGGGGAG.

Turning to this clone: The CDR3 goes on 3 residues after the read ends, and that part is filled in from the germline J gene. The chain links TRBV5-8 to TRBJ2-7; 8 bases map to TRBD1. With 4 bases clipped from V and 6 bases from J, the junction kept 3 bases outside the gene matches. The CDR3 runs to 12 residues. The germline CDR1 and CDR2 sequences are SGHTS and YDEGEE. Incomplete CDR3 DNA: TGTGCCAGCAGCGTCAGGGGGCCCGAG. Its protein is CASSVRGPE. The complete CDR3 reads CASSVRGPEQYF.

As concerns this clone: Read sequence stops 3 residues before the CDR3 end, and the germline J gene provides the missing end. This chain joins TRBV23-1 and TRBJ1-1; D call uncertain. TRBV23-1 is an ORF; its function is uncertain. The CDR3 length is 12 residues. The V and J ends lost 5 bases and 2 bases respectively, with 6 bases between them. This CDR3 reads CASSNINTEAFF. The covered CDR3 bases are TGCGCCAGCAGTAACATTAACACTGAA.

The sequenced CDR3 bases are TGCAGTGCTGCTTTAGGGGAAGGCTCCTACAATGAG. Its protein product is CSAALGEGSYNE. The full CDR3 is CSAALGEGSYNEQFF. The rearrangement joins TRBV20-1 to TRBJ2-1; D might be TRBD1 (5 bases). From the germline J gene comes the end of the CDR3, since the read stops 3 residues before it. Germline values: CDR1 DFQATT, CDR2 SNEGSKA (reference sequence). V was trimmed by 5 bases and J by 0 bases, leaving 14 bases between them. There are 15 residues in the CDR3.

As concerns this clone: Sequencing ends 3 residues short of the CDR3 end; the germline J gene provides the rest. The V gene is TRBV7-2, the J gene TRBJ2-1; D unclear. Trimming took 0 bases from V and 4 from J, leaving 10 bases between them. CDR1 is SGHTA, CDR2 FQGNSA, per germline. The CDR3 extends over 15 amino acids. The CDR3 loop is CASSLAAGTYNEQFF. The CDR3 bases that were read are TGTGCCAGCAGCTTAGCTGCAGGCACGTACAATGAG.

As to this clone: Coverage ceases 3 residues before the CDR3 finishes, and the germline J gene fills in the end. This chain uses TRBV20-1 with TRBJ2-2, with 7 bases aligning to TRBD2. This CDR3 spans 16 amino acids. V was clipped by 7 bases and J by 4 bases; unmatched bases: 15. The germline gives CDR1 DFQATT, CDR2 SNEGSKA (reference sequence). CDR3 loop: CSVFGAESGVTGELFF. CDR3 bases read: TGCAGTGTTTTCGGTGCGGAGAGCGGGGTCACCGGGGAG.

The part of the CDR3 DNA that was read is TGTGCCAGCTCACCCCTCGGACAGTACACTGAA. This encodes CASSPLGQYTE. The whole CDR3 is CASSPLGQYTEAFF. The rearrangement joins TRBV18 to TRBJ1-1; D perhaps matches TRBD1 (6 bases). The CDR3 end is not reached by the read, which stops 3 residues before it; the germline J gene fills it in. This CDR3 spans 14 amino acids. Trimming removed 3 bases from V and 3 bases from J, with 11 bases in between. CDR1 KGHSH and CDR2 LQKENI come from the germline V gene. The whole variable domain, remainder taken from reference TRBV18 and TRBJ1-1, is NAGVMQNPRHLVRRRGQEARLRCSPMKGHSHVYWYRQLPEEGLKFMVYLQKENIIDESGMPKERFSAEFPKEGPSILRIQQVVRGDSAAYFCASSPLGQYTEAFFGQGTRLTVV.

Partial CDR3 DNA: TGTGCCAGTAGTATAGTACAGGGGGCCAGTGAG. It translates to CASSIVQGASE. The full CDR3 reads CASSIVQGASEQFF. V gene TRBV19 combines with J gene TRBJ2-1; 9 bases agree with TRBD1. The read terminates 3 residues before the CDR3 end, so the remaining end is supplied by the germline J gene. The CDR3 length is 14 residues. Per germline, CDR1 LNHDA and CDR2 SQIVND (reference sequence). V dropped 1 base and J dropped 9; count of bases not matched to a gene: 4.

As regards this clone: The CDR3 goes on 3 residues after the read ends, and that part is filled in from the germline J gene. The chain has TRBV5-1 and TRBJ1-6; perhaps TRBD1 as D (6 bases). This CDR3 has 15 amino acids. The V end lost 1 base, the J end lost 8 bases, and 13 bases lay between the germline ends. The germline gives CDR1 SGHRS, CDR2 YFSETQ. The CDR3 DNA, read in part, is TGCGCCAGCAGCTTGAACAGGGTAAACGATTCACCC. Translating gives CASSLNRVNDSP. The whole CDR3 sequence is CASSLNRVNDSPLHF.

Remarks on this clone: The read terminates 3 residues ahead of where the CDR3 ends, so the germline J gene completes it. The chain couples TRBV18 to TRBJ1-1, with 9 bases identical to TRBD1. Germline-derived CDR1 and CDR2 are KGHSH and LQKENI. The CDR3 contains 14 residues. The CDR3 sequence: CASSRGQGGEKAFF. The CDR3 bases that were read are TGTGCCAGCTCACGGGGACAGGGAGGTGAAAAA.